This T cell receptor (beta chain) was sequenced for a study of vaccination effects on CD4 cells after COVID-19. Study details: Samples came from two convalescent patients 16 days and one week before vaccination.

The CDR3 length is 15 residues. Trimming removed 6 bases from V and 0 bases from J, with 14 bases in between. Per germline, CDR1 SGHNT and CDR2 YYREEE (reference sequence). On this clone: Its specificity is unknown.

Using viral peptide pools, the ViraFEST assay grew out antigen-specific CD4+ T cells prior to sequencing. CD4+ T cell isolation took place after more than eight days of culture. The person acquired a PCR-confirmed SARS-CoV-2 infection between March and December 2020. Only in-frame clones appear in the TCRdb table, and some are missing; sequencing was by immunoSEQ multiplex PCR. The sample has 40,000 or so clones; under 80% are singletons. Study observations and caveats: Vaccine- and infection-induced clones showed marked clonal contraction late following vaccination. Convalescent post-vaccine spike-reactive clones were mostly newly vaccine-induced.

V usage is TRBV5-4 and J usage is TRBJ2-3; possible D gene TRBD2, 7 bases. Sequencing used CD4+ T cells from PBMCs cultured with a peptide pool, obtained before COVID-19 vaccination. This clonotype originated in a human donor who had a prior SARS-CoV-2 infection. The CDR3 protein is CASNEGGLSTDTQYF. The CDR3 bases are TGTGCCAGCAACGAGGGGGGGCTTAGCACAGATACGCAGTATTTT.